Below, 11 T cell receptor beta chains from the same sample are listed, as sequenced in a study of CD8+ T cells in alopecia areata. In each case, RNA was isolated and then reverse transcribed into cDNA as the sequencing template. Assay used: immunoSEQ multiplex PCR; TCRdb lists only in-frame clones, some missing. The sample includes 45,000 to 70,000 clones, around 97% of them seen just once. This specimen consisted of CD8+ T cells sorted from blood, obtained at week 0. Receptor source: a human donor with alopecia areata.

This clone was counted once. This chain links TRBV9 with TRBJ2-3; the match to TRBD2 covers 13 bases. V dropped 4 bases and J dropped 3; count of bases not matched to a gene: 2. The CDR3 runs to 15 residues. Germline CDR1 and CDR2: SGDLS and YYNGEE. The DNA for the CDR3 is TGTGCCAGCAGCCCGGGACTAGCGGGGACAGATACGCAGTATTTT. Its translation: CASSPGLAGTDTQYF. The full variable domain, in which reference TRBV9 and TRBJ2-3 provide the parts outside the CDR3, is DSGVTQTPKHLITATGQRVTLRCSPRSGDLSVYWYQQSLDQGLQFLIQYYNGEERAKGNILERFSAQQFPDLHSELNLSSLELGDSALYFCASSPGLAGTDTQYFGPGTRLTVL.

This clone was seen more than once but under ten times. The rearrangement uses TRBV15 and TRBJ2-1; the D gene is possibly TRBD1 (6 bases). This CDR3 region has 14 residues. V shed 6 bases and J shed 7 bases, with 16 bases lying between them. Germline V CDR1 and CDR2: LNHNV, YYDKDF (reference sequence). The CDR3 DNA follows: TGTGCCACCAGTCAGATGGACAGTAGAAATGAGCAGTTCTTC. This translates into CATSQMDSRNEQFF.

The rearrangement joins TRBV5-8 to TRBJ2-7; D remains unclear. The V end lost 3 bases, the J end lost 2 bases, and 6 bases lay between the germline ends. Germline V gene data show CDR1 as SGHTS and CDR2 as YDEGEE. There are 12 residues in the CDR3. CDR3 amino acids: CASSWAPYEQYF. The DNA of the CDR3 is TGTGCCAGCAGCTGGGCCCCCTACGAGCAGTACTTC.

The rearrangement uses TRBV7-8 and TRBJ1-2; maybe TRBD1 (5 bases). The CDR3 is 13 amino acids. Germline loops: CDR1 SGHVS, CDR2 FQNEAQ. The V end was cut by 1 base, the J end by 7 bases, with 10 bases between. The CDR3 loop is CASSLDTRAGYTF. Here the CDR3 DNA reads TGTGCCAGCAGCTTAGACACCAGGGCTGGCTACACCTTC. The full variable domain, rest sourced from reference TRBV7-8 and TRBJ1-2, is GAGVSQSPRYKVAKRGQDVALRCDPISGHVSLFWYQQALGQGPEFLTYFQNEAQLDKSGLPSDRFFAERPEGSVSTLKIQRTQQEDSAVYLCASSLDTRAGYTFGSGTRLTVV.

The chain employs TRBV6-4 and TRBJ2-5; tentative D call: TRBD1 (5 bases). This CDR3 has 17 amino acids. Trimming cost V 0 bases and J 4 bases, with 18 bases left between them. Germline CDR1 is MRHNA and CDR2 is SNTAGT. Here the CDR3 DNA reads TGTGCCAGCAGTGACTCGAACAGGTTCAGGGTATCAGAGACCCAGTACTTC. Residues: CASSDSNRFRVSETQYF.

The chain has TRBV4-3 and TRBJ1-1; D remains unclear. V lost 2 bases, J lost 2 bases, and 12 bases lay in between. This CDR3 comprises 15 residues. Germline CDR1 is LGHNA and CDR2 is YSLEER. For the CDR3, the DNA is TGCGCCAGCAGCCAATACACGACGGCAAACACTGAAGCTTTCTTT. Residues: CASSQYTTANTEAFF.

The chain is built from TRBV30 and TRBJ2-5; D call uncertain. The assigned J gene may be wrong: the sequence end matches TRBJ2-7 better. Germline CDR1 GTSNPN, CDR2 SVGIG (reference sequence). This CDR3 contains 14 residues. The CDR3 loop reads CAWSRSRISYEQYF. DNA for the CDR3: TGTGCCTGGAGCCGTTCTCGCATCAGCTACGAGCAGTACTTC.

The count of this clone is one. The V gene is TRBV4-1, the J gene TRBJ1-1, with D hard to call. V lost 1 base to trimming and J lost 4 bases, with 4 bases between them. The germline V gene encodes CDR1 MGHRA and CDR2 YSYEKL. The CDR3 runs to 12 residues. CDR3 DNA: TGCGCCAGCAGCCAAGTACCCACTGAAGCTTTCTTT. Translating it yields CASSQVPTEAFF.

The rearrangement links TRBV4-3 to TRBJ2-3; 13 nucleotides align to TRBD2. Germline V gene data show CDR1 as LGHNA and CDR2 as YSLEER. The CDR3 is 16 amino acids. With 4 bases clipped from V and 3 bases from J, the junction kept 4 bases outside the gene matches. The CDR3 loop is CASSPGLAGATDTQYF. Here the CDR3 DNA reads TGCGCCAGCAGCCCTGGACTAGCGGGGGCAACAGATACGCAGTATTTT.

The rearrangement links TRBV14 to TRBJ2-1; D uncertain. Germline-derived CDR1 and CDR2 are SGHDN and FVKESK. V lost 1 base, J lost 10 bases, and 5 bases lay in between. CDR3 length: 11 amino acids. The CDR3 DNA is TGTGCCAGCAGCCAAGGGACGGAGCAGTTCTTC. Encoded protein: CASSQGTEQFF.

The rearrangement links TRBV7-2 to TRBJ2-3; no firm D call. CDR1 SGHTA and CDR2 FQGNSA come from the germline V gene. Trimming removed 6 bases at V and 5 bases at J, with 12 bases between. The CDR3 is made up of 13 amino acids. The CDR3 DNA sequence: TGTGCCAGCAGGCTACGCCCGGAAGATACGCAGTATTTT. Its protein is CASRLRPEDTQYF.